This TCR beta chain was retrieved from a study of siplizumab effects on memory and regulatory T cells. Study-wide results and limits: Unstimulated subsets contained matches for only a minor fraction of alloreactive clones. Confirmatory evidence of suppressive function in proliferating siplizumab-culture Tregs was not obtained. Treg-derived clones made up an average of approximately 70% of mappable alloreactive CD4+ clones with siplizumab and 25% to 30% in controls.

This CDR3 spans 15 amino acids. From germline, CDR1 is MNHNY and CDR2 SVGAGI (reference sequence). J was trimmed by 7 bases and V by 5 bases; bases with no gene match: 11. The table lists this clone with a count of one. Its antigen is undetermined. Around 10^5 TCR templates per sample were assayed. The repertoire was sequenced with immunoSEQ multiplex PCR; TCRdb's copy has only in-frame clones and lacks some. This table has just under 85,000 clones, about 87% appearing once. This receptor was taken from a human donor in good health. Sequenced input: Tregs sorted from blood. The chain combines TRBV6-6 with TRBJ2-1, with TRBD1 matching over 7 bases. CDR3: CASSPQGGARNEQFF. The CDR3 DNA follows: TGTGCCAGCAGTCCTCAAGGGGGCGCAAGGAATGAGCAGTTCTTC.